This TCR beta chain stems from a study of T cell repertoires in cytomegalovirus infection. This clonotype showed up just a few times. TCRdb analysed the reads with MiXCR anew, one entry per CDR3 protein. The table has around 630,000 distinct CDR3 sequences, approximately 25% seen once. V lost 3 bases and J 6 bases, leaving 11 bases between the germline ends. Germline V gene sequence: CDR1 LNHDA, CDR2 SQIVND (reference sequence). The CDR3 covers 14 residues. The chain couples TRBV19 to TRBJ1-4, with D unresolved. Sequences were obtained from CD8+ T cells from PBMCs. This clonotype was obtained from a human donor in good health (CMV status not recorded). Some clones in this sample may be carry-over from other donors' samples. This chain's CDR3 is CASSIGSFDEKLFF. The CDR3 bases are TGTGCCAGTAGTATTGGGTCATTTGATGAAAAACTGTTTTTT.